This TCR beta chain was captured in a study of shared clonotypes between healthy human individuals (dated by TCRdb to the early 2020s). Describing the broader study: The cohort included three men and a couple of women between 18 and 49 years of age. For each donor, CD4 naive and CD4 memory were each run on three plates, CD8 naive on two plates, and CD8 memory on one plate. To estimate repertoire size and how much clonotypes are shared between individuals, the study performed deep sequencing of blood TCR repertoires from a few healthy adults. Different laboratories and diverse techniques were used to prepare libraries and sequence TCR repertoires, to increase sequencing depth and limit assay-specific biases. Between about 0.9 and 10 billion PBMCs per donor were obtained by leukapheresis.

With respect to this clone: The antigen this receptor binds is unknown. No much larger clone is present one base from it, and per-base qualities are unavailable.

Study-wide conclusions, independent of this receptor: Sampling was limited to blood, and TCR repertoires in tissue likely differ from TCR repertoires in blood. Naive subsets generally had larger estimated clonotype richness than memory subsets. The small number of donors limited the genetic and exposure-history diversity represented. Pairwise subsampling indicated that sequencing depth was expected to affect the degree of clonotype sharing among donors. Compared with non-shared clonotypes, clonotypes shared by all four sorted-subset donors had higher generation probabilities. Across a handful of donors, about 4.5% of naive CD4, 3% to 4% of naive CD8, about 2.3% of memory CD4, and 0.4% of memory CD8 clonotypes were shared. Incomplete sequencing was indicated by rarefaction of sorted-subset datasets, despite the large sequencing depth.

Donors were healthy HIV-negative adults with no recently reported acute infections or vaccinations. Every donor was a Caucasian adult residing in Nashville, Tennessee, USA. CD4+ T cells were enriched through magnetic negative selection, after which naive cells were positively selected on CD45RA and the remaining negative fraction served as the memory subset. After blood collection by leukapheresis, PBMCs were isolated using Ficoll-Histopaque density gradient centrifugation and then cryopreserved in the vapor phase of liquid nitrogen. Purity and quantity of every magnetically sorted T cell population were checked by analytical flow cytometry. Genomic DNA was isolated from each sorted fraction and quantified by UV absorbance on a Nanodrop 2000c. Using the deep immunoSEQ assay, TCR CDR3 regions were amplified from genomic DNA by multiplex PCR. Extracted genomic DNA from each cell subset was spread evenly across all wells of several immunoSEQ 96-well plates, with each plate serving as a replicate. For sorted subsets, each replicate PCR was loaded with 200 ng genomic DNA, equivalent to 25,000 to 35,000 T cell genomes. The purified libraries were quantified using a Qubit 3.0 fluorometer, sized with a Bioanalyzer 2100, and then quantified again using the KAPA Library Quantification kit. Every immunoSEQ 96-well plate was sequenced on a separate single-read 150-cycle Illumina NextSeq 550 flow cell. The original pipeline was this. The immunoSEQ output contained only junctional sequences without quality scores, so filtering could not match that applied to full-length reads. To assign V/J genes and CDR3, sequences were annotated against IMGT germline references using PyIR, a Python wrapper for IgBLAST v1.9. Reads were removed for weak V/J assignments (E-value above 1e-6), missing CDR3, stop codons, out-of-frame junctions, or ambiguous translated residues. A V3J clonotype was defined by an identical inferred V gene, J gene, and CDR3 amino acid sequence. Percentage overlap between repertoires was computed as shared unique clonotypes divided by the size of the smaller repertoire. Richness of each repertoire was evaluated using RTK rarefaction, the Chao1 estimator, and Recon v2.1 estimates of unobserved clonotypes. For all TCRbeta clonotypes obtained by the gDNA method from a handful of donors, generation probabilities were computed with OLGA. TCRdb retrieved this table from immuneACCESS and kept in-frame rearrangements only. Not all clones are present; in checked studies, unresolved V genes account for under half, and no reason is known for the remainder. V, J and clone size derive from that table, while D and trimming were established from the DNA sequence. This sample comprises some 2,500,000 clones, 92% of them detected only once. The ten largest account for about 0.36% of the sample.

Including the terminal cysteine and phenylalanine, the CDR3 comprises 13 residues. CDR3 DNA only is kept here, 39 bases in frame from base 1. V trim: 2 bases; J trim: 9 bases; unmatched bases: 4. Based on the germline V gene, the CDR1 and CDR2 sequences are SNHLY and FYNNEI. The chain couples TRBV2 to TRBJ2-5; TRBD2 lines up with 9 middle nucleotides. Sequencing input: naive CD4+ T cells from PBMCs. The sample's cell subset or site label is to be understood as: CD45RA+ positively selected. The sequence was obtained from a man aged 18-30 years in good health. Some clones in this sample may be carry-over from other donors' samples. This receptor carries the CDR3 CASSEWIAGAQYF. In nucleotides, the sequence is TGTGCCAGCAGTGAATGGATAGCGGGAGCCCAGTACTTC.